The 8 T cell receptor beta chains below were found in one sample sequenced in a study of cytomegalovirus exposure and HLA in healthy donors. Assay: immunoSEQ multiplex PCR; the TCRdb copy retains only in-frame clones and omits some. This sample carries about 180,000 clones, 86% of them seen once, and the ten largest clones take roughly 3%. Sequencing was performed on PBMCs. The receptors derive from a man between 18 and 29 years old in good health and CMV-seropositive.

This chain uses TRBV4-1 with TRBJ1-4; maybe TRBD1 (5 bases). The CDR3 runs to 17 residues. V was cut by 3 bases and J by 5 bases, with 19 bases left in between. Germline assignment: CDR1 MGHRA and CDR2 YSYEKL. CDR3 in amino acids: CASSHGRGRVPNEKLFF. The CDR3 region has the DNA TGCGCCAGCAGCCATGGGAGGGGTCGAGTCCCGAATGAAAAACTGTTTTTT.

V and J are TRBV2 and TRBJ1-3; D is uncertain. CDR1 and CDR2 (germline): SNHLY, FYNNEI. The CDR3 is 12 residues long. CDR3 nucleotide sequence: TGTGGGAGGGAGGGCTCTGGAAACACCATATATTTT. The encoded protein is CGREGSGNTIYF.

The chain recombines TRBV5-6 with TRBJ2-7; TRBD1 is a possible D gene (6 bases). V was trimmed by 1 base and J by 1 base, leaving 6 bases between them. This CDR3 spans 13 amino acids. Germline values: CDR1 SGHDT, CDR2 YYEEEE. CDR3: CASSLTGSYEQYF. The CDR3, as DNA: TGTGCCAGCAGCTTGACAGGGTCCTACGAGCAGTACTTC. The variable domain in full, completed from reference TRBV5-6 and TRBJ2-7, reads DAGVTQSPTHLIKTRGQQVTLRCSPKSGHDTVSWYQQALGQGPQFIFQYYEEEERQRGNFPDRFSGHQFPNYSSELNVNALLLGDSALYLCASSLTGSYEQYFGPGTRLTVT.

The chain links TRBV27 to TRBJ2-2; D is possibly TRBD2 (5 bases). From germline, CDR1 is MNHEY and CDR2 SMNVEV (reference sequence). CDR3 length equals 15 residues. V shed 6 bases and J shed 7 bases, with 18 bases lying between them. The CDR3 sequence is CASSRPLAVDGELFF. The DNA for the CDR3 is TGTGCCAGCAGCCGCCCGCTAGCCGTTGACGGGGAGCTGTTTTTT.

The gene calls are TRBV15 and TRBJ2-1; 9 bases line up with TRBD1. The CDR3 runs 15 residues. The V gene's germline CDR1 is LNHNV and CDR2 YYDKDF (reference sequence). The trim removed 5 bases at V and 6 bases at J, leaving 8 bases unmatched. CDR3 protein: CATSVDRGNGNEQFF. For the CDR3, the DNA is TGTGCCACCAGCGTTGACAGGGGGAATGGCAATGAGCAGTTCTTC.

This sequence joins TRBV11-3 and TRBJ2-7, with D perhaps TRBD2 (6 bases). Germline V gene data show CDR1 as SGHNT and CDR2 as YENEEA. The CDR3 sequence is 14 residues long. The germline V and J ends were trimmed by 5 bases and 0 bases, with 11 bases remaining between them. The CDR3 sequence: CASSPGTLSYEQYF. CDR3 bases: TGTGCCAGCAGCCCCGGGACTCTCTCCTACGAGCAGTACTTC.

The chain uses TRBV6-5 and TRBJ1-4, with D maybe TRBD1 (6 bases). The CDR3 consists of 12 residues. V was trimmed by 6 bases and J by 7 bases, leaving 9 bases between them. CDR1 and CDR2 from the germline V gene are MNHEY and SVGAGI. CDR3 nucleotide sequence: TGTGCCAGCAGGAGCAGGGGTGAAAAACTGTTTTTT. It codes for CASRSRGEKLFF.

The chain is built from TRBV15 and TRBJ1-1; the D gene is possibly TRBD1 (6 bases). The CDR3 is made up of 16 amino acids. Trimming took 0 bases from V and 1 from J, leaving 12 bases between them. Germline-derived CDR1 and CDR2 are LNHNV and YYDKDF (reference sequence). In DNA form, the CDR3 reads TGTGCCACCAGCAGAGATGGTAGCAGGGGGAACACTGAAGCTTTCTTT. It specifies CATSRDGSRGNTEAFF. The full variable domain, with the rest looked up from reference TRBV15 and TRBJ1-1, is DAMVIQNPRYQVTQFGKPVTLSCSQTLNHNVMYWYQQKSSQAPKLLFHYYDKDFNNEADTPDNFQSRRPNTSFCFLDIRSPGLGDTAMYLCATSRDGSRGNTEAFFGQGTRLTVV.